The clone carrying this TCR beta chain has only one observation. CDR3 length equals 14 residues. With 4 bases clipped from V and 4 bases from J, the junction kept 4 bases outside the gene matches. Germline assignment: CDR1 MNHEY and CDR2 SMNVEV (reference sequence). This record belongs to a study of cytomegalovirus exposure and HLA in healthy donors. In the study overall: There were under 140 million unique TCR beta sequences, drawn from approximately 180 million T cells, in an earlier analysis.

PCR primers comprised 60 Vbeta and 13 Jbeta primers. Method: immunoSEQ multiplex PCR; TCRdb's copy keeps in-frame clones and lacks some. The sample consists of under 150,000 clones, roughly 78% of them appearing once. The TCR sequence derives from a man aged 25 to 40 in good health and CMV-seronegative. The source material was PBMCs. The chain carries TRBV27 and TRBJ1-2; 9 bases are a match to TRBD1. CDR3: CASSSGQGSYGYTF. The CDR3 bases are TGTGCCAGCAGTTCGGGACAGGGAAGCTATGGCTACACCTTC.